The 32 T cell receptor beta chains below all came from one sample that was sequenced in a study of T-cell reconstitution after alpha-beta-depleted transplantation in children. Unique molecular identifiers were incorporated into the prepared TCRbeta library. Via MiXCR, TCRdb re-called the PCR reads, giving one row per CDR3 protein. The top ten clones hold over 9.5% of a sample with approximately 110,000 distinct CDR3 sequences, under 30% of them seen once. Sample: PBMCs, mostly from graft donor cells, taken 180 days after TCRalphabeta/CD19-depleted stem cell transplant. These receptors were obtained from a male patient aged 2-15 years who had a stem cell transplant for chronic granulomatous disease, so the T cells may come from the graft donor.

In the case of this clonotype: A much bigger clone sits one base away, suggesting this may be a read error. The rearrangement links TRBV10-2 to TRBJ2-3; the match to TRBD2 covers 11 bases. The CDR3 totals 14 residues. Looked up from germline, CDR1 is WSHSY and CDR2 is SAAADI. Trimming took 7 bases from V and 5 from J; bases not matched to a gene: 5. The CDR3 here is CASTAGLAGDTQYF. CDR3 nucleotide sequence: TGCGCCAGCACTGCAGGACTAGCGGGAGATACGCAGTATTTT.

This clonotype was observed a few times. This chain uses TRBV5-5 with TRBJ1-5, with 8 bases identical to TRBD1. This CDR3 is 15 amino acids long. Trimming removed 0 bases from V and 7 bases from J; junction bases left unmatched: 6. CDR1 and CDR2 from the germline V gene are SGHKS and YYEKEE (reference sequence). The CDR3 bases are TGTGCCAGCAGCTTGGTCGGGACAGGCGGCCAGCCCCAGCATTTT. Protein product: CASSLVGTGGQPQHF.

This clonotype has a handful of counts. The chain has TRBV18 and TRBJ2-7; unclear D gene. There are 13 residues in the CDR3. CDR1 KGHSH and CDR2 LQKENI come from the germline V gene. Trimming left V 2 bases short and J 3 bases short, with 8 bases between. The CDR3 DNA is TGTGCCAGCTCACCAGAGGTCGGCTACGAGCAGTACTTC. Its protein product is CASSPEVGYEQYF.

The chain combines TRBV29-1 with TRBJ2-3; the D is unclear. Deletions cut 4 bases from V and 0 bases from J, with 11 bases between. CDR1 and CDR2 from the germline V gene are SQVTM and ANQGSEA. The CDR3 has 14 amino acids. Here the CDR3 reads CSVAAFYSTDTQYF. In nucleotides, the CDR3 is TGCAGCGTTGCGGCTTTCTATAGCACAGATACGCAGTATTTT.

This clonotype came up many times. V and J are TRBV29-1 and TRBJ2-7; TRBD2 aligns across 9 bases. Looked up from germline, CDR1 is SQVTM and CDR2 is ANQGSEA. CDR3 size: 13 residues. Trimming removed 6 bases from V and 4 bases from J; junction bases left unmatched: 7. The CDR3 DNA sequence: TGCAGCGTAGGGGCTAGCGGGATGTACGAGCAGTACTTC. This encodes CSVGASGMYEQYF.

The CDR3 loop reads CAIKDQGVVEKLFF. CDR3 nucleotides: TGTGCCATCAAAGACCAGGGGGTTGTAGAAAAACTGTTTTTT. V is TRBV10-3 and J is TRBJ1-4; 7 positions match TRBD1. Losses at the gene ends were 7 bases for V and 8 bases for J; bases not matched to a gene: 10. Germline loops: CDR1 ENHRY, CDR2 SYGVKD. This CDR3 is built from 14 residues.

The chain carries TRBV12-3 or TRBV12-4 and TRBJ1-3; no clear D. V was cut by 2 bases and J by 4 bases, with 3 bases left in between. CDR3 length: 12 residues. The CDR3 nucleotides are TGTGCCAGCAGTTTACGGGGAAACACCATATATTTT. This sequence encodes CASSLRGNTIYF.

The rearrangement joins TRBV20-1 to TRBJ2-3; weak D call: TRBD1 (5 bases). Germline lookup yields CDR1 DFQATT and CDR2 SNEGSKA (reference sequence). The CDR3 consists of 16 residues. Trimming stripped 6 bases from V and 2 bases from J, with 21 bases between. The CDR3 sequence is CSAAAWTWMTTDTQYF. CDR3 DNA: TGCAGTGCGGCCGCTTGGACATGGATGACCACAGATACGCAGTATTTT.

This clonotype has just a few counts. The chain couples TRBV12-3 or TRBV12-4 to TRBJ1-5; D not certain. This CDR3 has 15 residues. Trimming stripped 6 bases from V and 2 bases from J, with 14 bases between. The CDR3 bases are TGTGCCAGCAGAAGTTGGGAGGGTGGCAATCAGCCCCAGCATTTT. Its translation is CASRSWEGGNQPQHF.

This clonotype has at least ten counts. The rearrangement joins TRBV18 to TRBJ1-1, with D perhaps matching TRBD1 (6 bases). The CDR3 is 16 residues long. CDR1 is KGHSH, CDR2 LQKENI, per germline. V lost 3 bases to trimming and J lost 0 bases, with 14 bases between them. The CDR3 bases are TGTGCCAGCTCACCCCAGACAGGCTTAATGAACACTGAAGCTTTCTTT. Protein sequence: CASSPQTGLMNTEAFF.

This clonotype occurred many times. V gene TRBV20-1 combines with J gene TRBJ2-1; 9 positions match TRBD2. Looked up from germline, CDR1 is DFQATT and CDR2 is SNEGSKA (reference sequence). The ends lost 2 bases at V and 6 bases at J; junction bases unmatched: 5. The CDR3 has 14 amino acids. CDR3 sequence (DNA): TGCAGTGCTAGATGGCTAGCGGGACGCAATGAGCAGTTCTTC. It is translated as CSARWLAGRNEQFF.

The V gene is TRBV20-1, the J gene TRBJ1-1; D not certain. The CDR3 totals 14 residues. Per the germline V gene, CDR1 is DFQATT and CDR2 is SNEGSKA (reference sequence). Trimming removed 1 base from V and 3 bases from J, with 12 bases in between. CDR3 residues: CSARGRVGHTEAFF. The DNA of the CDR3 is TGCAGTGCTAGAGGAAGGGTTGGTCACACTGAAGCTTTCTTT.

This clonotype was observed a single time. This chain joins TRBV20-1 and TRBJ2-1, with 8 bases lining up with TRBD2. V dropped 5 bases and J dropped 7; count of bases not matched to a gene: 7. Per germline, CDR1 DFQATT and CDR2 SNEGSKA (reference sequence). This CDR3 contains 13 residues. CDR3 amino acids: CSALRGGPNEQFF. For the CDR3, the DNA is TGCAGTGCTCTTCGGGGGGGCCCGAATGAGCAGTTCTTC.

This clonotype was counted a few times. V is TRBV20-1 and J is TRBJ2-4; D unresolved. The germline V and J ends were trimmed by 3 bases and 1 base, with 10 bases remaining between them. Germline V gene lookup returns CDR1 DFQATT and CDR2 SNEGSKA (reference sequence). This CDR3 comprises 14 residues. The CDR3 nucleotides read TGCAGTGCTAGCTCCTATGGGGCCAAAAACATTCAGTACTTC. It is translated as CSASSYGAKNIQYF.

This clonotype was found a few times. The chain couples TRBV29-1 to TRBJ2-3; a possible D gene is TRBD1 (5 bases). The CDR3 consists of 14 residues. CDR1 is SQVTM and CDR2 is ANQGSEA in the germline V gene. With 3 bases removed from V and 0 bases from J, the gap between germline ends came to 10 bases. The CDR3 region is CSVEGPASTDTQYF. Here the CDR3 DNA reads TGCAGCGTTGAGGGGCCGGCTAGCACAGATACGCAGTATTTT.

This clonotype came up many times. The chain has TRBV7-9 and TRBJ2-7; no definite D call. V lost 0 bases, J lost 4 bases, and 4 bases lay in between. Germline V gives CDR1 SEHNR, CDR2 FQNEAQ (reference sequence). The CDR3 is 12 amino acids. CDR3 bases: TGTGCCAGCAGCTTAGCAGCGTACGAGCAGTACTTC. It specifies CASSLAAYEQYF.

This clonotype has a handful of counts. The V and J genes are TRBV29-1 and TRBJ2-3; no firm D call. CDR3 length equals 11 residues. Germline V gene data show CDR1 as SQVTM and CDR2 as ANQGSEA. V lost 7 bases and J 1 base, leaving 6 bases between the germline ends. CDR3 DNA sequence: TGCAGCGCCGGACGCACAGATACGCAGTATTTT. As protein: CSAGRTDTQYF.

J is TRBJ2-5 and V is TRBV7-9; D may be TRBD2 (5 bases). V lost 3 bases, J lost 4 bases, and 15 bases lay in between. Germline V gives CDR1 SEHNR, CDR2 FQNEAQ (reference sequence). The CDR3 covers 15 residues. The CDR3 loop reads CASSLRGRVLETQYF. The CDR3, as DNA: TGTGCCAGCAGCTTGAGAGGGCGCGTTCTAGAGACCCAGTACTTC.

The V gene is TRBV13, the J gene TRBJ2-7, with 10 bases fitting TRBD2. Germline CDR1 PRHDT, CDR2 FYEKMQ (reference sequence). V lost 4 bases and J lost 1; bases outside the gene matches: 4. This CDR3 has 15 residues. CDR3: CASSSPGLASYEQYF. CDR3 nucleotide sequence: TGTGCCAGCAGCTCGCCGGGACTAGCGTCCTACGAGCAGTACTTC.

This clonotype has just a few counts. The chain links TRBV15 to TRBJ2-5, with D unresolved. The CDR3 extends over 12 amino acids. Trimming took off 5 bases at V and 5 bases at J, with 9 bases between the two ends. Germline assignment: CDR1 LNHNV and CDR2 YYDKDF (reference sequence). CDR3 DNA sequence: TGTGCCACCAGCTCCTCGAGCGAGACCCAGTACTTC. Translated: CATSSSSETQYF. Together with reference TRBV15 and TRBJ2-5, the CDR3 gives the full variable domain: DAMVIQNPRYQVTQFGKPVTLSCSQTLNHNVMYWYQQKSSQAPKLLFHYYDKDFNNEADTPDNFQSRRPNTSFCFLDIRSPGLGDTAMYLCATSSSSETQYFGPGTRLLVL.

The sample holds many counts of this clonotype. This CDR3 is CASSLGTAFYEQYF. The CDR3 DNA reads TGTGCCAGCAGCTTAGGGACTGCTTTCTACGAGCAGTACTTC. The chain is built from TRBV7-2 and TRBJ2-7; tentative D call: TRBD2 (5 bases). Germline assignment: CDR1 SGHTA and CDR2 FQGNSA. This CDR3 has 14 residues. The V end was cut by 1 base, the J end by 3 bases, with 10 bases between.

The V gene is TRBV12-3 or TRBV12-4, the J gene TRBJ2-4; D could derive from TRBD1 or TRBD2 (5 bases each). The length of the CDR3 is 14 residues. V lost 5 bases and J 12 bases, leaving 20 bases between the germline ends. The CDR3 DNA sequence: TGTGCCAGCAGTCCCGGGGCCACAACAGGCAGTCAGTACTTC. Translated, it gives CASSPGATTGSQYF.

There are many counts of this clonotype. The chain combines TRBV4-3 with TRBJ2-1; D is unclear. The length of the CDR3 is 15 residues. Trimming removed 0 bases from V and 0 bases from J, with 6 bases in between. Germline CDR1 reads LGHNA; CDR2 reads YSLEER. CDR3 in DNA: TGCGCCAGCAGCCAAGATACATACTCCTACAATGAGCAGTTCTTC. Its protein product is CASSQDTYSYNEQFF.

At least ten counts were recorded for this clonotype. This rearrangement joins TRBV7-9 to TRBJ2-1, with 12 nucleotides matching TRBD2. The J segment lost 8 bases and the V segment lost 5 bases, leaving 4 bases of the junction unmatched. The germline V gene encodes CDR1 SEHNR and CDR2 FQNEAQ (reference sequence). The CDR3 extends over 14 amino acids. The CDR3 sequence is CASSGLAGPYEQFF. CDR3 coding DNA: TGTGCCAGCAGCGGACTAGCGGGGCCCTATGAGCAGTTCTTC.

The V gene is TRBV11-1, the J gene TRBJ2-1, with TRBD1 as a possible D gene (6 bases). V was clipped by 1 base and J by 7 bases, with 23 bases between them. The CDR3 contains 18 residues. Germline CDR1 SGHAT, CDR2 FQDESV (reference sequence). This CDR3 reads CASSLGTLRDTSSNEQFF. CDR3 sequence (DNA): TGTGCCAGCAGCTTAGGAACGCTCCGGGACACCTCCAGTAATGAGCAGTTCTTC.

Only a few counts were recorded for this clonotype. CDR3 residues: CASSPGQGYYGYTF. The CDR3 bases are TGCGCCAGCAGCCCGGGACAGGGATACTATGGCTACACCTTC. This chain uses TRBV5-1 with TRBJ1-2, with 9 positions matching TRBD1. The CDR3 is 14 residues long. V shed 4 bases, J shed 3 bases, and the junction held 4 bases outside the gene matches. CDR1 SGHRS and CDR2 YFSETQ come from the germline V gene.

The chain uses TRBV20-1 and TRBJ2-3; TRBD1 aligns across 8 bases. Germline V gene data show CDR1 as DFQATT and CDR2 as SNEGSKA (reference sequence). The CDR3 consists of 12 residues. Trimming took 5 bases from V and 6 from J; bases not matched to a gene: 4. CDR3 sequence (DNA): TGCAGTGCTCCCACAGGGGGGGATACGCAGTATTTT. Translated: CSAPTGGDTQYF.

The chain links TRBV20-1 to TRBJ1-5, with TRBD1 matching over 10 bases. The trim removed 5 bases at V and 4 bases at J, leaving 2 bases unmatched. Per the germline V gene, CDR1 is DFQATT and CDR2 is SNEGSKA (reference sequence). The CDR3 consists of 13 residues. The CDR3, as DNA: TGCAGTGCTCCGGGACAGGGGAATCAGCCCCAGCATTTT. It translates to CSAPGQGNQPQHF.

This clonotype showed up many times. The chain recombines TRBV3-1 with TRBJ1-6; D unclear. V lost 3 bases to trimming and J lost 7 bases, with 10 bases between them. CDR1 and CDR2 (germline): LGHDT, YNNKEL (reference sequence). The CDR3 is 14 residues long. The CDR3 DNA reads TGTGCCAGCAGCCACAGGAGAGGAAATTCACCCCTCCACTTT. It is translated as CASSHRRGNSPLHF. The whole variable domain, remainder taken from reference TRBV3-1 and TRBJ1-6, is DTAVSQTPKYLVTQMGNDKSIKCEQNLGHDTMYWYKQDSKKFLKIMFSYNNKELIINETVPNRFSPKSPDKAHLNLHINSLELGDSAVYFCASSHRRGNSPLHFGNGTRLTVT.

This clonotype was counted a single time. The junction and the germline gene differ at one end; a read error may be behind it. This rearrangement joins TRBV29-1 to TRBJ2-1; D could derive from TRBD1 or TRBD2 (5 bases each). CDR1 is SQVTM, CDR2 ANQGSEA, per germline. There are 16 residues in the CDR3. Written as DNA, the CDR3 is TGCAGCGTTGAGGCCCTCCGATCCGGGGCAAACAATGACCAGTTCTTC. Translating it yields CSVEALRSGANNDQFF.

This clonotype has more than one count but fewer than ten. This sequence joins TRBV12-3 or TRBV12-4 and TRBJ2-1, with 16 bases lining up with TRBD2. The CDR3 sequence is 19 residues long. Trimming took 1 base from V and 4 from J; bases not matched to a gene: 7. This CDR3 reads CASSLEGLAGGPWYNEQFF. Here the CDR3 DNA reads TGTGCCAGCAGTTTAGAGGGACTAGCGGGAGGGCCTTGGTACAATGAGCAGTTCTTC.

There are many counts of this clonotype. The V and J genes are TRBV18 and TRBJ1-5; D is perhaps TRBD1 (5 bases). V gave up 4 bases and J gave up 3 bases, with 10 bases separating them. The CDR3 covers 14 residues. Looked up from germline, CDR1 is KGHSH and CDR2 is LQKENI. This CDR3 reads CASSLDSVNQPQHF. The CDR3 DNA is TGTGCCAGCTCACTCGACAGCGTCAATCAGCCCCAGCATTTT.